The clone carrying this T cell receptor (beta chain) was recorded a few times. Its antigen is still unknown. Germline-derived CDR1 and CDR2 are SGHTA and FQGTGA. The length of the CDR3 is 15 residues. V dropped 2 bases and J dropped 4 bases, with 14 bases sitting between them. As for time point: patch test 3, about 24 weeks after DPC sensitization. Noted treatment: therapeutic diphenylcyclopropenone sensitization with weekly scalp DPC. Sample donors consisted of patients with alopecia, aged 18 to 70 years, who were suitable for DPC. The entry originates in a study of human T cells and chemical hapten exposure. General study results and limits: Versus controls, significantly more large CDR3 similarity clusters arose from expanded TCRs.

Individual cDNA molecules had unique molecular identifiers attached to them by the library. TCRdb re-called the RACE reads through MiXCR, storing one row per CDR3 protein. The sample has about 84,000 distinct CDR3 sequences; 11% are singletons. The TCR originated in a woman between 45 and 65 years old with alopecia areata. Some clones in this sample may be carry-over from other donors' samples. Sequences were derived from whole blood, sampled in connection with sensitization to the hapten diphenylcyclopropenone (DPC). The genes are TRBV7-3 and TRBJ2-5; maybe TRBD2 (5 bases). The DNA for the CDR3 is TGTGCCAGCAGCTTATATGGGGAGCCATCAGAGACCCAGTACTTC. Translation: CASSLYGEPSETQYF.